This is a list of T cell receptor beta chains from one sample in a study of cytomegalovirus exposure and HLA in healthy donors. The assay was immunoSEQ multiplex PCR, and TCRdb's table has in-frame clones only and misses some. The data show under 140,000 clones, with around four fifths seen just once and about 6.8% held by the top ten. Sequenced: PBMCs. The receptors stem from a man younger than 45 in good health and CMV-seropositive. The CDR3 runs from the conserved cysteine through the conserved F or W. Each record gives: D gene, clone size, V gene, J gene, CDR3 DNA, CDR3 protein. A D gene is named only where the DNA matches it firmly. Expanded clones are given a class, and other clones once, few, many or no size at all.

d_gene: NA; abundance: NA; v_gene: TRBV19; j_gene: TRBJ2-6; CDR3nt: TGTGCCAGTAGTTCACAGAGCTCTGGGGCCAACGTCCTGACTTTC; CDR3aa: CASSSQSSGANVLTF
d_gene: TRBD1; abundance: NA; v_gene: TRBV10-2; j_gene: TRBJ2-1; CDR3nt: TGCGCCAGCAGTGACCCACGGACAGGGGTCCTTGAGCAGTTCTTC; CDR3aa: CASSDPRTGVLEQFF
d_gene: TRBD1; abundance: NA; v_gene: TRBV20-1; j_gene: TRBJ2-7; CDR3nt: TGCAGTGCTAGAGCAGGGGGCGAGCAGTACTTC; CDR3aa: CSARAGGEQYF
d_gene: TRBD1; abundance: NA; v_gene: TRBV6-5; j_gene: TRBJ2-3; CDR3nt: TGTGCCAGCAGTTACCGGGACAGAGGAGATACGCAGTATTTT; CDR3aa: CASSYRDRGDTQYF
d_gene: NA; abundance: NA; v_gene: TRBV10-3; j_gene: TRBJ2-2; CDR3nt: TGTGCCATCAGTGAGGGACAGAGCTTCACCGGGGAGCTGTTTTTT; CDR3aa: CAISEGQSFTGELFF
d_gene: NA; abundance: NA; v_gene: TRBV2; j_gene: TRBJ1-1; CDR3nt: TGTGCCAGCAGTCACCGACAGGACCTGAGGAACACTGAAGCTTTCTTT; CDR3aa: CASSHRQDLRNTEAFF
d_gene: TRBD1; abundance: NA; v_gene: TRBV5-1; j_gene: TRBJ2-6; CDR3nt: TGCGCCAGCAGCGGACAGGGGACTGGGGCCAACGTCCTGACTTTC; CDR3aa: CASSGQGTGANVLTF
d_gene: TRBD1; abundance: NA; v_gene: TRBV19; j_gene: TRBJ1-5; CDR3nt: TGTGCCAGTAGTATAGATTGGGGACAGGGGGGCAATCAGCCCCAGCATTTT; CDR3aa: CASSIDWGQGGNQPQHF
d_gene: NA; abundance: NA; v_gene: TRBV5-5; j_gene: TRBJ1-2; CDR3nt: TGTGCCAGCAACTTGCCAGGGGCCTCTGGCTACACCTTC; CDR3aa: CASNLPGASGYTF
d_gene: TRBD1; abundance: few; v_gene: TRBV6-5; j_gene: TRBJ1-1; CDR3nt: TGTGCCAGCAGGAGGAAGGACAGGGGAATCCTTGAAGCTTTCTTT; CDR3aa: CASRRKDRGILEAFF
d_gene: NA; abundance: NA; v_gene: TRBV7-2; j_gene: TRBJ2-3; CDR3nt: TGTGCCAGCAGCTCGCCGCAGCGGCGTGGCGATACGCAGTATTTT; CDR3aa: CASSSPQRRGDTQYF
d_gene: TRBD1; abundance: NA; v_gene: TRBV25-1; j_gene: TRBJ1-2; CDR3nt: TGTGCCAGCAGTGACCAGACAGGGACGGACTATGGCTACACCTTC; CDR3aa: CASSDQTGTDYGYTF
d_gene: NA; abundance: NA; v_gene: TRBV13; j_gene: TRBJ2-1; CDR3nt: TGTGCCAGCAGCCTACTAAGGAGTAATGAGCAGTTCTTC; CDR3aa: CASSLLRSNEQFF
d_gene: NA; abundance: NA; v_gene: TRBV11-3; j_gene: TRBJ1-3; CDR3nt: TGTGCCAGCAGCTCGACAGTGGCTGGAAACACCATATATTTT; CDR3aa: CASSSTVAGNTIYF
d_gene: NA; abundance: NA; v_gene: TRBV25-1; j_gene: TRBJ2-7; CDR3nt: TGTGCCAGCAGTGGGGGGGACAGCTCCTACGAGCAGTACTTC; CDR3aa: CASSGGDSSYEQYF
d_gene: TRBD1; abundance: NA; v_gene: TRBV27; j_gene: TRBJ1-2; CDR3nt: TGTGCCAGCAGCCTGGAGAGGGGGCAGGGCTACACCTTC; CDR3aa: CASSLERGQGYTF
d_gene: NA; abundance: NA; v_gene: TRBV6-6; j_gene: TRBJ2-7; CDR3nt: TGTGCCAGCAGTGACAGATTCTACGAGCAGTACTTC; CDR3aa: CASSDRFYEQYF
d_gene: TRBD2; abundance: NA; v_gene: TRBV6-1; j_gene: TRBJ2-5; CDR3nt: TGTGCCAGCAGTGCCGGGCGGGGAGGGGAGACCCAGTACTTC; CDR3aa: CASSAGRGGETQYF
d_gene: NA; abundance: NA; v_gene: TRBV4-3; j_gene: TRBJ1-2; CDR3nt: TGCGCCAGCAGCCAAGATCTACAGGATGCGTATGGCTACACCTTC; CDR3aa: CASSQDLQDAYGYTF
d_gene: TRBD1; abundance: NA; v_gene: TRBV30; j_gene: TRBJ2-3; CDR3nt: TGTGCCTGGGGGCCAGGACAGGGGGTGACAGATACGCAGTATTTT; CDR3aa: CAWGPGQGVTDTQYF
d_gene: NA; abundance: NA; v_gene: TRBV30; j_gene: TRBJ1-1; CDR3nt: TGTGCCTGGAGATCTGAGATGAACACTGAAGCTTTCTTT; CDR3aa: CAWRSEMNTEAFF
d_gene: TRBD1; abundance: NA; v_gene: TRBV5-4; j_gene: TRBJ2-7; CDR3nt: TGTGCCAGCAGCGCCCCCCGGGACAGGGGGCCCGAGCAGTACTTC; CDR3aa: CASSAPRDRGPEQYF
d_gene: NA; abundance: few; v_gene: TRBV27; j_gene: TRBJ1-2; CDR3nt: TGTGCCAGCAGTCCGAGCGGCCAGTCCCCCTATGGCTACACCTTC; CDR3aa: CASSPSGQSPYGYTF
d_gene: TRBD2; abundance: few; v_gene: TRBV9; j_gene: TRBJ2-1; CDR3nt: TGTGCCAGCACCCCGTCCGGAGCGGGGGGCGGGGGTGAGCAGTTCTTC; CDR3aa: CASTPSGAGGGGEQFF
d_gene: TRBD1; abundance: NA; v_gene: TRBV2; j_gene: TRBJ2-7; CDR3nt: TGTGCCAGCTACCCCGACAGGGCCAGCCTTGACGAGCAGTACTTC; CDR3aa: CASYPDRASLDEQYF
d_gene: TRBD2; abundance: NA; v_gene: TRBV9; j_gene: TRBJ2-1; CDR3nt: TGTGCCAGCAGCCCTCACCTCCTAGCGGGGCATGAGCAGTTCTTC; CDR3aa: CASSPHLLAGHEQFF
d_gene: NA; abundance: NA; v_gene: TRBV4-2; j_gene: TRBJ2-1; CDR3nt: TGTGCCAGCAGCCAAGATAAAGGGGATATTGACAATGAGCAGTTCTTC; CDR3aa: CASSQDKGDIDNEQFF